This is a list of T cell receptor beta chains from one sample in a study of cytomegalovirus exposure and HLA in healthy donors. Data came from immunoSEQ multiplex PCR; TCRdb stores just in-frame clones and leaves some out. This table has approximately 180,000 clones, 84% appearing once. The source material was PBMCs. Receptors were obtained from a man between 18 and 29 years old in good health and CMV-seronegative. Both conserved end residues are part of each CDR3. The D gene is left open where the match is weak. Some rows mark clone size as missing; the rest say once, few, many or name a class of expanded clone.

>.|once|TRBJ2-7|TRBV5-4
TGTGCCAGCAGCTCCCCCCCTACCTACGAGCAGTACTTC
CASSSPPTYEQYF
>.|.|TRBJ1-5|TRBV19
TGTGCCAGTAGACTTTTAGCGAATCAGCCCCAGCATTTT
CASRLLANQPQHF
>.|once|TRBJ1-2|TRBV7-3
TGTGCCAGCAGCTTAATCCCGGACTCCGGTGGCTACACCTTC
CASSLIPDSGGYTF
>TRBD2|.|TRBJ2-2|TRBV7-3
TGTGCCAGCAGCTTAATAGGGACTAGCGGGAGTTGGTGGGCCGGGGAGCTGTTTTTT
CASSLIGTSGSWWAGELFF
>.|.|TRBJ1-4|TRBV4-1
TGCGCCAGCAGCTACCCTGGAGCCAGTAATGAAAAACTGTTTTTT
CASSYPGASNEKLFF
>TRBD1|.|TRBJ2-1|TRBV5-1
TGCGCCAGCAGCTCTACAGGGGGCCATGAGCAGTTCTTC
CASSSTGGHEQFF
>.|.|TRBJ1-2|TRBV7-9
TGTGCCAGCAGCTTCGGACCCCAGGGCGGCTACACCTTC
CASSFGPQGGYTF
>.|.|TRBJ2-1|TRBV7-8
TGTGCCAGCAGCTCGTCTAATGTTGAGCAGTTCTTC
CASSSSNVEQFF
>.|.|TRBJ2-7|TRBV16
TGTGCCAGCAGCCAATCGAGTCCCTACGAGCAGTACTTC
CASSQSSPYEQYF
>.|.|TRBJ1-1|TRBV5-1
TGCGCCAGCAGCTTGGCGGGGTGGACTGAAGCTTTCTTT
CASSLAGWTEAFF
>TRBD1|.|TRBJ2-3|TRBV7-9
TGTGCCAGCAGCCATAGGACAGGGGGCCCCACAGATACGCAGTATTTT
CASSHRTGGPTDTQYF
>.|.|TRBJ2-1|TRBV27
TGTGCCAGCAGCCTGCAGGGTCCCCATGAGCAGTTCTTC
CASSLQGPHEQFF
>.|.|TRBJ2-1|TRBV6-5
TGTGCCAGCAGTCAAACAAAGAATTCCTACAATGAGCAGTTCTTC
CASSQTKNSYNEQFF
>.|.|TRBJ2-3|TRBV7-3
TGTGCCAGCAGCTTAACCAGGTGGGATACGCAGTATTTT
CASSLTRWDTQYF
>.|.|TRBJ2-7|TRBV5-5
TGTGCCAGCAATACGGGACACTCCTACGAGCAGTACTTC
CASNTGHSYEQYF
>.|.|TRBJ2-7|TRBV27
TGTGCCAGCAGCGACAGTACCTACGAGCAGTACTTC
CASSDSTYEQYF
>.|.|TRBJ2-1|TRBV27
TGTGCCAGCAGTTCCCACGACAGATACAATGAGCAGTTCTTC
CASSSHDRYNEQFF
>.|.|TRBJ2-1|TRBV7-2
TGTGCCAGCAGCTTAGAAGTGGGGGGCTACAATGAGCAGTTCTTC
CASSLEVGGYNEQFF
>.|.|TRBJ1-1|TRBV2
TGTGCCAGCAGCGAAGTTCCGCGGGGTTTGAACACTGAAGCTTTCTTT
CASSEVPRGLNTEAFF
>.|.|TRBJ1-1|TRBV28
TGTGCCAGCAGTGGCACAGGACAGTCAAACACTGAAGCTTTCTTT
CASSGTGQSNTEAFF
>.|.|TRBJ2-7|TRBV6-5
TGTGCCAGCAGGGAAAGACTATCCTACGAGCAGTACTTC
CASRERLSYEQYF
>.|.|TRBJ2-2|TRBV5-4
TGTGCCAGCAGCCCCGGTCGGTCAGGGGAGCTGTTTTTT
CASSPGRSGELFF
>.|.|TRBJ1-1|TRBV28
TGTGCCAGCAGTCCCCCACAAGATACTGAAGCTTTCTTT
CASSPPQDTEAFF
>.|.|TRBJ2-7|TRBV30
TGTGCCTGGAGTGTGTTGGGGGGCTACGAGCAGTACTTC
CAWSVLGGYEQYF
>.|.|TRBJ2-1|TRBV13
TGTGCCAGCAGCATCGGGACTGGCCCTACCAATGAGCAGTTCTTC
CASSIGTGPTNEQFF
>TRBD2|.|TRBJ2-7|TRBV7-9
TGTGCCAGCAGCTTAGTTGCGGGGGGGGCCTCCGAGCAGTACTTC
CASSLVAGGASEQYF
>TRBD1|.|TRBJ1-4|TRBV27
TGTGCCAGCAGTCCACGGGACAGGTCCAGTGAAAAACTGTTTTTT
CASSPRDRSSEKLFF
>.|.|TRBJ1-1|TRBV7-9
TGTGCCAGCAGCTACGACAGGTTGATGAACACTGAAGCTTTCTTT
CASSYDRLMNTEAFF
>TRBD1|.|TRBJ1-5|TRBV6-1
TGTGCCAGCAGTGGTATGGCGACAGGGAATCAGCCCCAGCATTTT
CASSGMATGNQPQHF
>.|.|TRBJ1-2|TRBV15
TGTGCCACCAGCAAAATCCTAACTATCGACTATGGCTACACCTTC
CATSKILTIDYGYTF
>.|.|TRBJ1-1|TRBV10-3
TGTGCCATCTCGACGGGGAACACTGAAGCTTTCTTT
CAISTGNTEAFF
>TRBD2|.|TRBJ2-5|TRBV14
TGTGCCAGCAGCCAGGCGGGGACTATACCAGAGACCCAGTACTTC
CASSQAGTIPETQYF
>TRBD1|.|TRBJ2-2|TRBV28
TGTGCCAGCACCGCGGACAGGTACACCGGGGAGCTGTTTTTT
CASTADRYTGELFF
>TRBD1|once|TRBJ2-3|TRBV6-6
TGTGCCAGCAGCCCGGACAGGGCGACAGATACGCAGTATTTT
CASSPDRATDTQYF
>.|.|TRBJ2-3|TRBV7-2
TGTGCCAGCAGTCATGAAACCGGCCGGGGCACAGATACGCAGTATTTT
CASSHETGRGTDTQYF
>.|.|TRBJ1-4|TRBV27
TGTGCCAGCAGTTTTCGTAATGAAAAACTGTTTTTT
CASSFRNEKLFF
>TRBD1|.|TRBJ2-7|TRBV7-2
TGTGCCAGCAGATTCCCGGGACAGGGAACCTACGAGCAGTACTTC
CASRFPGQGTYEQYF
>TRBD2|.|TRBJ2-2|TRBV2
TGTGCCAGCAGAGGAGCGGGGTTATACACCGGGGAGCTGTTTTTT
CASRGAGLYTGELFF
>.|.|TRBJ2-7|TRBV12-5
TGTGCTAGTGTTGGTATCCGGTCCTACGAGCAGTACTTC
CASVGIRSYEQYF
>.|once|TRBJ2-7|TRBV6-1
TGTGCCAGCAGTGTCGGGTTTGTCTACGAGCAGTACTTC
CASSVGFVYEQYF
>TRBD1|.|TRBJ1-2|TRBV5-8
TGTGCCAGCAGCTTACTTTTCCGGGACAGCATATATGGCTACACCTTC
CASSLLFRDSIYGYTF
>TRBD1|.|TRBJ2-7|TRBV5-1
TGCGCCAGCAGCTTGTCGTACGGGCAGGGGGCTTACGAGCAGTACTTC
CASSLSYGQGAYEQYF
>.|.|TRBJ1-5|TRBV2
TGTGCCAGCAGTCTTGAGATGAATCAGCCCCAGCATTTT
CASSLEMNQPQHF
>TRBD1|.|TRBJ2-2|TRBV14
TGTGCCAGCAGCCAAAGTTCAGGGGGCCCCGCGGATCTGTTTTTT
CASSQSSGGPADLFF
>.|.|TRBJ2-7|TRBV11-2
TGTGCCAGCAGCCAACGGACGGGATTCTCCTACGAGCAGTACTTC
CASSQRTGFSYEQYF
>TRBD2|.|TRBJ2-7|TRBV29-1
TGCAGCGTTGAAGACACTAGCGGTCCTACCTACGAGCAGTACTTC
CSVEDTSGPTYEQYF